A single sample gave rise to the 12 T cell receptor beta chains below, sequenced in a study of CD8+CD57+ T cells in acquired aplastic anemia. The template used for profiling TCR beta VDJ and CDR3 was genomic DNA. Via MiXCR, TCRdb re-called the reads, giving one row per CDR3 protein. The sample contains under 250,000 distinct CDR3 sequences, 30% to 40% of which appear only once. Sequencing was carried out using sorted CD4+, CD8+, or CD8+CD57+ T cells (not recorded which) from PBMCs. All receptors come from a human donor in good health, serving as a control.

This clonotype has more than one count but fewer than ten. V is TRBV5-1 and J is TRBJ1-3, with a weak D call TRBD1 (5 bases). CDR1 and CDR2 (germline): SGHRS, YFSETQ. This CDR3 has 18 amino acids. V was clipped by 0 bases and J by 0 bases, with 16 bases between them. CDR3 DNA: TGCGCCAGCAGCTTGGCCGGGGGGACGGCCATCTCTGGAAACACCATATATTTT. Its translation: CASSLAGGTAISGNTIYF. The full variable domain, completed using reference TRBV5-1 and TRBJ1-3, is KAGVTQTPRYLIKTRGQQVTLSCSPISGHRSVSWYQQTPGQGLQFLFEYFSETQRNKGNFPGRFSGRQFSNSRSEMNVSTLELGDSALYLCASSLAGGTAISGNTIYFGEGSWLTVV.

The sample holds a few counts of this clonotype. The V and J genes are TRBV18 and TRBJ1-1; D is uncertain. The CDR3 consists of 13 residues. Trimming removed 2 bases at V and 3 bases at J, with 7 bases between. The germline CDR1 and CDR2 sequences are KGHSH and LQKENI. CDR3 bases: TGTGCCAGCTCACCAGAACGTGACACTGAAGCTTTCTTT. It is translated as CASSPERDTEAFF.

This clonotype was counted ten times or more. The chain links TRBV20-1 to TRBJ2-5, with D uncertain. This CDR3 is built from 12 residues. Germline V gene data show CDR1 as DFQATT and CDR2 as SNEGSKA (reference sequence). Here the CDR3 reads CAAFILMETQYF. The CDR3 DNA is TGCGCAGCCTTCATTTTAATGGAGACCCAGTACTTC.

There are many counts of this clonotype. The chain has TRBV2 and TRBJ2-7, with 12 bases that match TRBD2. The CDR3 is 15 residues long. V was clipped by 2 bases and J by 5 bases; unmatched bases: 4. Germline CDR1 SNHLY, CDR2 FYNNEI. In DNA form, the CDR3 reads TGTGCCAGCAGTGAACTAGGACTAGCGGGAAACGAGCAGTACTTC. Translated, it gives CASSELGLAGNEQYF.

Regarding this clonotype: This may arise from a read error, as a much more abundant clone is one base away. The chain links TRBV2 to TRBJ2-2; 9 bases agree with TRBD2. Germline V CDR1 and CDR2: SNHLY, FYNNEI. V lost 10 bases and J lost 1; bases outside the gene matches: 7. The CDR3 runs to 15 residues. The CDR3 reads CANRELAGNTGELFF. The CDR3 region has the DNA TGTGCCAACAGAGAACTAGCGGGGAACACCGGGGAGCTGTTTTTT. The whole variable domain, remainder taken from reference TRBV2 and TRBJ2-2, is EPEVTQTPSHQVTQMGQEVILRCVPISNHLYFYWYRQILGQKVEFLVSFYNNEISEKSEIFDDQFSVERPDGSNFTLKIRSTKLEDSAMYFCANRELAGNTGELFFGEGSRLTVL.

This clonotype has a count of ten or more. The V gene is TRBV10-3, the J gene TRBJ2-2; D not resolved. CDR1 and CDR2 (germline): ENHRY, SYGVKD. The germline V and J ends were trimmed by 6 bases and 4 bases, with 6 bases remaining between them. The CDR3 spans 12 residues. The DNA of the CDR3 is TGTGCCATCAGCCAAGGCACCGGGGAGCTGTTTTTT. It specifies CAISQGTGELFF.

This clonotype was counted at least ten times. The CDR3 protein is CASSEFGSQPQHF. In DNA form, the CDR3 reads TGCGCCAGCAGTGAGTTTGGGTCCCAGCCCCAGCATTTT. The rearrangement links TRBV10-1 to TRBJ1-5; D unclear. The CDR3 length is 13 residues. The ends were cut back, 1 base at V and 7 bases at J, with 8 bases in the middle. Germline lookup yields CDR1 WNHNN and CDR2 SYGVQD (reference sequence).

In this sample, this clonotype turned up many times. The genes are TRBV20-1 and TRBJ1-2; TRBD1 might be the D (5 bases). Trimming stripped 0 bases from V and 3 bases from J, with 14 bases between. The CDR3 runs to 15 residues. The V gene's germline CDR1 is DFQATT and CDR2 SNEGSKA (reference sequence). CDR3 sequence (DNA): TGCAGTGCTAGAGATCTGGCAGGGCAGGACTATGGCTACACCTTC. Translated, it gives CSARDLAGQDYGYTF.

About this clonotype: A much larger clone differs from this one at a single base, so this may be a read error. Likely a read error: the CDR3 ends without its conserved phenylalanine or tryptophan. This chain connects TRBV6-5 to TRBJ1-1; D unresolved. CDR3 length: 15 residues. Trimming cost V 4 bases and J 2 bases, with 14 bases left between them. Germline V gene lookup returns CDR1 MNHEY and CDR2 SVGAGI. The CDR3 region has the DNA TGTGCCAGCAGTTTGGGGTACAACTCCAACACTGAAGCTTTCTAT. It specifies CASSLGYNSNTEAFY.

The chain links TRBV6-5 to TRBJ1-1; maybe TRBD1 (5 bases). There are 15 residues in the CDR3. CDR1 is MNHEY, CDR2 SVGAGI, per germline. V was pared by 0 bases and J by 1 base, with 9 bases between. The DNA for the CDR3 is TGTGCCAGCAGTTACTCGATTCAGGGGAACACTGAAGCTTTCTTT. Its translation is CASSYSIQGNTEAFF.

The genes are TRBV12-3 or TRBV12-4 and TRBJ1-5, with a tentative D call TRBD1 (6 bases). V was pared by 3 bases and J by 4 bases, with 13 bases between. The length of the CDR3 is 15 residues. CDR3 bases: TGTGCCAGCAGTTTTAGCACCCAGGGGAATCAGCCCCAGCATTTT. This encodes CASSFSTQGNQPQHF.

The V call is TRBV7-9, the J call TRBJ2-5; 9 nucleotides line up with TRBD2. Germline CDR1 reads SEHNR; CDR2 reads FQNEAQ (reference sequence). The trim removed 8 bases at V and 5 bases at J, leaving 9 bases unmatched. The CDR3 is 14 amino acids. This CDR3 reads CASRRAGGWETQYF. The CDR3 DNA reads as TGTGCCAGCCGCCGAGCGGGGGGCTGGGAGACCCAGTACTTC. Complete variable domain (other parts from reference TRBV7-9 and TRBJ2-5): DTGVSQNPRHKITKRGQNVTFRCDPISEHNRLYWYRQTLGQGPEFLTYFQNEAQLEKSRLLSDRFSAERPKGSFSTLEIQRTEQGDSAMYLCASRRAGGWETQYFGPGTRLLVL.